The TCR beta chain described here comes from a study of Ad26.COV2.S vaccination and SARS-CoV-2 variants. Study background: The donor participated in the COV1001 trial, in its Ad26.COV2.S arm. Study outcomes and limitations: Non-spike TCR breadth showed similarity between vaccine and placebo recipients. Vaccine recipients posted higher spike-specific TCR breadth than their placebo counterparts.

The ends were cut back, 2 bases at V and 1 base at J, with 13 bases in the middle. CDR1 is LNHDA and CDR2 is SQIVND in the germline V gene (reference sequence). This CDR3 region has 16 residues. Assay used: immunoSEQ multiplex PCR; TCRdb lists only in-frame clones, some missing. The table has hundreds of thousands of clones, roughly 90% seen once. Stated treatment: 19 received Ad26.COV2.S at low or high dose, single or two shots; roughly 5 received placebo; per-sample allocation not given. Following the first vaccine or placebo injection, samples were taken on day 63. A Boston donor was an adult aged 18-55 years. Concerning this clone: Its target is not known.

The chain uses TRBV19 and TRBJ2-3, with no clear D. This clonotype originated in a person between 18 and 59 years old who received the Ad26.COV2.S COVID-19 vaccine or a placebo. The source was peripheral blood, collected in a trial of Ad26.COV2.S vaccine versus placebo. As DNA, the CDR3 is TGTGCCAGTAGTATAACGGGCGGTGTGGGCACAGATACGCAGTATTTT. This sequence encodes CASSITGGVGTDTQYF.